These 30 T cell receptor beta chains originate from one sample sequenced in a study of T cell responses to AZD1222 COVID-19 vaccine. Method: immunoSEQ multiplex PCR; TCRdb's copy keeps in-frame clones and lacks some. The profile shows more than 130,000 clones, about nine tenths of them singletons. Sequenced material: peripheral blood, taken on day 0 of AZD1222 vaccination. These receptors were collected from an adult in good health.

The chain is built from TRBV5-1 and TRBJ1-2; D gene ambiguous. V was clipped by 6 bases and J by 4 bases, with 16 bases between them. The germline V gene has CDR1 SGHRS and CDR2 YFSETQ. The CDR3 totals 14 residues. In DNA, the CDR3 is TGCGCCAGCACACTCGAACCAAGAAGCTATGGCTACACCTTC. Amino acid sequence: CASTLEPRSYGYTF.

This clone came up once. This chain uses TRBV12-5 with TRBJ2-3, with 9 nucleotides matching TRBD2. This CDR3 is built from 15 residues. V lost 2 bases and J lost 3; bases outside the gene matches: 3. Germline V gene lookup returns CDR1 LGHNT and CDR2 FRNRAP. The CDR3 reads CASGLTREGTDTQYF. The CDR3 DNA sequence: TGTGCTAGTGGTTTGACGCGGGAGGGGACAGATACGCAGTATTTT. The whole variable domain, filled in from reference TRBV12-5 and TRBJ2-3, reads DARVTQTPRHKVTEMGQEVTMRCQPILGHNTVFWYRQTMMQGLELLAYFRNRAPLDDSGMPKDRFSAEMPDATLATLKIQPSEPRDSAVYFCASGLTREGTDTQYFGPGTRLTVL.

The V gene is TRBV4-2, the J gene TRBJ2-3; 10 positions agree with TRBD2. The length of the CDR3 is 16 residues. Per the germline V gene, CDR1 is LGHNA and CDR2 is YNFKEQ. V trimming: 1 base; J trimming: 1 base; junction bases outside the gene matches: 2. The CDR3 reads CASSQVTSGGTDTQYF. The DNA of the CDR3 is TGTGCCAGCAGCCAAGTTACTAGCGGGGGCACAGATACGCAGTATTTT.

This clone was detected only once. The V and J genes are TRBV6-6 and TRBJ2-7, with D uncertain. The length of the CDR3 is 13 residues. Germline V gene data show CDR1 as MNHNY and CDR2 as SVGAGI (reference sequence). V dropped 0 bases and J dropped 3 bases, with 6 bases sitting between them. Written as DNA, the CDR3 is TGTGCCAGCAGTTACTCTACAGACTACGAGCAGTACTTC. Residues: CASSYSTDYEQYF.

The chain couples TRBV6-2 or TRBV6-3 to TRBJ1-1; D is ambiguous. V dropped 2 bases and J dropped 0 bases, with 7 bases sitting between them. CDR1 MNHEY and CDR2 SVGEGT come from the germline V gene. The CDR3 contains 14 residues. The CDR3 spells CASSYGRLNTEAFF. CDR3 coding DNA: TGTGCCAGCAGTTACGGCCGGCTGAACACTGAAGCTTTCTTT.

Regarding this clone: An end of the junction differs from the germline gene, which may be a read error. The chain couples TRBV5-1 to TRBJ2-3; D uncertain. The CDR3 spans 14 residues. CDR1 is SGHRS and CDR2 is YFSETQ in the germline V gene. The CDR3 nucleotides read TGCGCCAGCAGCTTGGGGGTTGATTTGGGGAAAAGAGCCTTT. Its translation: CASSLGVDLGKRAF.

This chain joins TRBV27 and TRBJ1-6; D might be TRBD1 (6 bases). Trimming removed 6 bases from V and 3 bases from J, with 18 bases in between. CDR3 length equals 17 residues. Germline V gene lookup returns CDR1 MNHEY and CDR2 SMNVEV (reference sequence). The CDR3 is CASRGGPHGVYNSPLHF. The CDR3 DNA reads as TGTGCCAGCAGGGGGGGCCCCCACGGGGTCTATAATTCACCCCTCCACTTT.

V is TRBV6-5 and J is TRBJ1-1, with D unresolved. The CDR3 totals 13 residues. Trimming removed 5 bases from V and 1 base from J, with 8 bases in between. Germline V gene lookup returns CDR1 MNHEY and CDR2 SVGAGI. DNA of the CDR3: TGTGCCAGCAGTACACAGTCGAACACTGAAGCTTTCTTT. Protein: CASSTQSNTEAFF.

The chain recombines TRBV5-1 with TRBJ1-1, with 7 bases matching TRBD1. J lost 7 bases, V lost 3 bases, and 12 bases had no gene match. The CDR3 contains 15 residues. Per the germline V gene, CDR1 is SGHRS and CDR2 is YFSETQ. CDR3 protein: CASSSTPGQSSEAFF. The CDR3 coding sequence is TGCGCCAGCAGCTCGACTCCGGGACAGTCTAGTGAAGCTTTCTTT.

This clone was seen once. The chain has TRBV19 and TRBJ1-3; D not resolved. The V and J ends lost 3 bases and 0 bases respectively, with 12 bases between them. The CDR3 length is 16 residues. Germline CDR1 LNHDA, CDR2 SQIVND (reference sequence). The CDR3 nucleotides read TGTGCCAGTAGTATTACGGGCGCCGGCTCTGGAAACACCATATATTTT. Protein: CASSITGAGSGNTIYF.

The chain employs TRBV10-3 and TRBJ1-6, with a tentative D call TRBD1 (5 bases). Trimming cost V 0 bases and J 9 bases, with 15 bases left between them. The CDR3 sequence is 16 residues long. Germline CDR1 reads ENHRY; CDR2 reads SYGVKD. CDR3 loop: CAISESLSRGGSPLHF. CDR3 bases: TGTGCCATCAGTGAGTCGTTGTCTCGGGGCGGTTCACCCCTCCACTTT.

The chain joins TRBV19 to TRBJ2-7; the D gene could be TRBD1 or TRBD2 (7 bases each). V lost 5 bases to trimming and J lost 7 bases, with 18 bases between them. The germline gives CDR1 LNHDA, CDR2 SQIVND (reference sequence). The CDR3 loop spans 14 amino acids. The CDR3 bases are TGTGCCAGTAGTCCCCGGAGGCAGGGGGGGGAGCAGTACTTC. It encodes CASSPRRQGGEQYF.

The V gene is TRBV27, the J gene TRBJ1-5; D is unclear. Germline CDR1 MNHEY, CDR2 SMNVEV (reference sequence). The V and J ends lost 6 bases and 6 bases respectively, with 12 bases between them. This CDR3 comprises 13 residues. As DNA, the CDR3 is TGTGCCAGCAGCCGAATGGGGTCTCAGCCCCAGCATTTT. This gives the protein CASSRMGSQPQHF.

The chain uses TRBV19 and TRBJ2-3, with D possibly being TRBD2 (5 bases). The V gene lost 3 bases and the J gene lost 5 bases, with 18 bases spanning the gap. Per germline, CDR1 LNHDA and CDR2 SQIVND (reference sequence). CDR3 length: 16 residues. This CDR3 is CASSISPNLAQDTQYF. Here the CDR3 DNA reads TGTGCCAGTAGTATCTCGCCGAACCTAGCCCAAGATACGCAGTATTTT.

The gene calls are TRBV19 and TRBJ2-2; perhaps D is TRBD1 or TRBD2 (6 bases each). Looked up from germline, CDR1 is LNHDA and CDR2 is SQIVND (reference sequence). The CDR3 extends over 15 amino acids. V lost 8 bases, J lost 5 bases, and 18 bases lay in between. This CDR3 is CASLKGGRGTGELFF. CDR3 DNA: TGTGCCAGTCTCAAGGGGGGACGGGGAACCGGGGAGCTGTTTTTT.

The rearrangement links TRBV5-1 to TRBJ1-3, with 9 bases lining up with TRBD1. The germline V gene encodes CDR1 SGHRS and CDR2 YFSETQ. This CDR3 has 17 amino acids. With V trimmed by 3 bases and J by 0 bases, 7 bases remained unmatched. The chain's CDR3 is CASSSSGTGNSGNTIYF. The DNA for the CDR3 is TGCGCCAGCAGCTCCTCCGGGACAGGGAACTCTGGAAACACCATATATTTT. Full variable domain (missing parts from reference TRBV5-1 and TRBJ1-3): KAGVTQTPRYLIKTRGQQVTLSCSPISGHRSVSWYQQTPGQGLQFLFEYFSETQRNKGNFPGRFSGRQFSNSRSEMNVSTLELGDSALYLCASSSSGTGNSGNTIYFGEGSWLTVV.

V gene TRBV7-3 combines with J gene TRBJ2-1, with 11 positions matching TRBD2. Germline CDR1 and CDR2: SGHTA and FQGTGA. The CDR3 is made up of 15 amino acids. J lost 7 bases, V lost 1 base, and 3 bases had no gene match. The CDR3 sequence is CASSLNPSGRNEQFF. CDR3 DNA sequence: TGTGCCAGCAGCTTAAATCCTAGCGGGAGGAATGAGCAGTTCTTC.

The rearrangement joins TRBV29-1 to TRBJ2-3; TRBD2 matches at 7 bases. Trimming took 6 bases from V and 0 from J; bases not matched to a gene: 9. Germline V gene sequence: CDR1 SQVTM, CDR2 ANQGSEA. CDR3 length equals 15 residues. The CDR3 nucleotides are TGCAGCGTCTGGGGACTATTCCCTAGCACAGATACGCAGTATTTT. Protein product: CSVWGLFPSTDTQYF.

Here the CDR3 reads CASRGDVRYHEQFF. CDR3 DNA sequence: TGTGCCAGCAGAGGAGATGTGAGGTACCATGAGCAGTTCTTC. This chain connects TRBV6-5 to TRBJ2-1; D remains unclear. The CDR3 contains 14 residues. Germline V gene sequence: CDR1 MNHEY, CDR2 SVGAGI. V lost 6 bases and J lost 8, with 17 bases in between.

The rearrangement uses TRBV12-3 or TRBV12-4 and TRBJ1-1; D unclear. This CDR3 region has 13 residues. Trimming removed 5 bases from V and 5 bases from J, with 12 bases in between. In DNA, the CDR3 is TGTGCCAGCAGTCCGCGTTCGGCGACTGAAGCTTTCTTT. This encodes CASSPRSATEAFF.

V usage is TRBV30 and J usage is TRBJ1-1, with D possibly matching TRBD1 (6 bases). Germline V gives CDR1 GTSNPN, CDR2 SVGIG (reference sequence). The CDR3 has 15 residues. Trimming removed 7 bases at V and 1 base at J, with 19 bases between. The CDR3 protein is CAFLPSTGPNTEAFF. The CDR3 DNA is TGTGCCTTCTTACCTTCAACAGGGCCGAACACTGAAGCTTTCTTT. Based on the CDR3 plus reference TRBV30 and TRBJ1-1, the full variable domain is SQTIHQWPATLVQPVGSPLSLECTVEGTSNPNLYWYRQAAGRGLQLLFYSVGIGQISSEVPQNLSASRPQDRQFILSSKKLLLSDSGFYLCAFLPSTGPNTEAFFGQGTRLTVV.

This clone was recorded only once. The chain employs TRBV24-1 and TRBJ1-2, with D tentatively TRBD1 (6 bases). This CDR3 spans 15 amino acids. With 12 bases removed from V and 3 bases from J, the gap between germline ends came to 22 bases. In germline, CDR1 is KGHDR, CDR2 SFDVKD. CDR3 residues: CARGGQGMVDYGYTF. The CDR3, as DNA: TGTGCCCGGGGGGGCCAGGGGATGGTCGACTATGGCTACACCTTC.

The chain couples TRBV7-2 to TRBJ2-5; a weak D match, TRBD1 (6 bases). V shed 3 bases and J shed 4 bases, with 12 bases lying between them. Germline loops: CDR1 SGHTA, CDR2 FQGNSA. The CDR3 spans 14 residues. CDR3 in amino acids: CASSLVRGRETQYF. The CDR3 coding sequence is TGTGCCAGCAGCTTGGTCAGGGGACGAGAGACCCAGTACTTC.

The chain employs TRBV18 and TRBJ1-5, with D tentatively TRBD1 (6 bases). Trimming pared 5 bases from V and 3 bases from J, leaving 8 bases between. The CDR3 length is 13 residues. Germline CDR1 reads KGHSH; CDR2 reads LQKENI. The CDR3 here is CASSGGINQPQHF. CDR3 in DNA: TGTGCCAGCTCAGGGGGCATCAATCAGCCCCAGCATTTT.

V is TRBV11-2 and J is TRBJ2-7; possibly TRBD1 or TRBD2 for D (5 bases each). V lost 2 bases and J lost 2, with 16 bases in between. The germline CDR1 and CDR2 sequences are SGHAT and FQNNGV. CDR3 length: 16 residues. CDR3 nucleotide sequence: TGTGCCAGCAGCTTAAGCAACCGGGACCCGACCTACGAGCAGTACTTC. Amino acids: CASSLSNRDPTYEQYF.

In its sample, this clone was seen a few times. This chain links TRBV9 with TRBJ2-7, with TRBD2 matching 12 bases. V lost 0 bases to trimming and J lost 6 bases; unmatched junction nucleotides: 1. Germline values: CDR1 SGDLS, CDR2 YYNGEE. CDR3 size: 14 residues. CDR3 residues: CASSVATSGSEQYF. DNA of the CDR3: TGTGCCAGCAGCGTAGCGACTAGCGGGAGCGAGCAGTACTTC.

V is TRBV6-5 and J is TRBJ1-2; the D is unclear. Trimming stripped 2 bases from V and 6 bases from J, with 10 bases between. The CDR3 extends over 13 amino acids. CDR1 MNHEY and CDR2 SVGAGI come from the germline V gene. The CDR3 DNA reads as TGTGCCAGCAGTTACAGGAGAGGCCATGGCTACACCTTC. Its translation is CASSYRRGHGYTF.

The chain employs TRBV29-1 and TRBJ2-1; 12 bases line up with TRBD1. This CDR3 has 15 residues. V trimming: 0 bases; J trimming: 9 bases; junction bases outside the gene matches: 6. Germline-derived CDR1 and CDR2 are SQVTM and ANQGSEA. The CDR3 is CSVEDRDRGLGEQFF. The CDR3 DNA reads as TGCAGCGTTGAAGACCGGGACAGGGGGCTCGGTGAGCAGTTCTTC.

The chain has TRBV19 and TRBJ1-5; the D is unclear. Per the germline V gene, CDR1 is LNHDA and CDR2 is SQIVND (reference sequence). V lost 2 bases, J lost 7 bases, and 9 bases lay in between. The CDR3 runs 13 residues. The DNA for the CDR3 is TGTGCCAGTAGTATAAACCGGGAGCAGCCCCAGCATTTT. Amino acid sequence: CASSINREQPQHF.

The chain couples TRBV2 to TRBJ2-7; D tentatively reads TRBD1 or TRBD2 (5 bases each). The CDR3 spans 15 residues. Germline lookup yields CDR1 SNHLY and CDR2 FYNNEI. V was pared by 7 bases and J by 2 bases, with 18 bases between. DNA of the CDR3: TGTGCCAGCAAGGTAGAGGGGACCCCAACCTACGAGCAGTACTTC. Translating it yields CASKVEGTPTYEQYF.